This T cell receptor beta chain was sequenced during a study of shared clonotypes between healthy human individuals. Background on the study: Used for every donor were three CD4 naive, three CD4 memory, two CD8 naive and one CD8 memory plate.

An assay was performed, and its level was deep. Sorted-subset replicate PCR reactions were performed with around 210 ng DNA, corresponding to 25,000 to 35,000 T cell genomes. Data came from immunoSEQ multiplex PCR; TCRdb stores just in-frame clones and leaves some out. The table has a few million clones, more than 80% seen once. Germline V gene data show CDR1 as SGHVS and CDR2 as FQNEAQ. V dropped 2 bases and J dropped 6; count of bases not matched to a gene: 12. This CDR3 region has 17 residues. What was sequenced was naive CD4+ T cells from PBMCs. Noted subset: CD45RA+ positively selected. The chain links TRBV7-8 to TRBJ2-3; 9 positions agree with TRBD2. The clonotype originates from a young man in good health. Some clones in this sample may be carry-over from other donors' samples. CDR3 amino acids: CASSLLGLAGRGDTQYF. DNA of the CDR3: TGTGCCAGCAGCTTACTGGGGCTAGCGGGACGTGGGGATACGCAGTATTTT.